The TCR beta chain described here comes from a study of T cells after yellow fever vaccination. Germline CDR1 reads DFQATT; CDR2 reads SNEGSKA (reference sequence). The germline V and J ends were trimmed by 4 bases and 5 bases, with 14 bases remaining between them. This CDR3 is 14 amino acids long. TCRdb ran MiXCR on the 5' RACE reads and lists one entry per CDR3 protein. The sample lists about 510,000 distinct CDR3 sequences; 21% were seen once. This receptor was obtained from a man aged 18-30 years who received the YFV17D yellow fever vaccine. The material sequenced was PBMCs, taken approximately 20 days after the first yellow fever vaccination. The V gene is TRBV20-1, the J gene TRBJ2-2; a possible D gene is TRBD2 (5 bases). This CDR3 is CSATRGLRTGELFF. CDR3 sequence (DNA): TGCAGTGCTACGAGAGGGCTGAGAACCGGGGAGCTGTTTTTT.